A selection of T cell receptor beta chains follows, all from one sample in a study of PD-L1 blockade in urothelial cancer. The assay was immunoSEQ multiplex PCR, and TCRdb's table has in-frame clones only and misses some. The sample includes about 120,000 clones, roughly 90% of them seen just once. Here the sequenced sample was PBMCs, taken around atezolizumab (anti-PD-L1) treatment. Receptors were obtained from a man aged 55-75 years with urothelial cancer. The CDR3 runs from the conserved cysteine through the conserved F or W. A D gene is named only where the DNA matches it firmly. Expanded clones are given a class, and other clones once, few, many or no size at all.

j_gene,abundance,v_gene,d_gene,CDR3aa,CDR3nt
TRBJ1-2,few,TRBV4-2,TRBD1,CASSQVGQGDTGYTF,TGTGCCAGCAGCCAAGTCGGGCAGGGGGATACTGGCTACACCTTC
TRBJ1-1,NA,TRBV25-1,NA,CASSPDRPGSEAFF,TGTGCCAGCAGTCCTGACAGGCCGGGGTCTGAAGCTTTCTTT
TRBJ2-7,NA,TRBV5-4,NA,CASSSGVASSYEQYF,TGTGCCAGCAGCTCAGGGGTAGCGAGCTCCTACGAGCAGTACTTC
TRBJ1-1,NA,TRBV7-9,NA,CASSLLAGNTEAFF,TGTGCCAGCAGCCTGCTTGCGGGGAACACTGAAGCTTTCTTT
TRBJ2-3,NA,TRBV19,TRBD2,CASSPGGAADTQYF,TGTGCCAGTAGCCCCGGGGGGGCCGCAGATACGCAGTATTTT
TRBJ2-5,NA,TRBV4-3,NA,CASSQTGQASQETQYF,TGCGCCAGCAGCCAGACCGGACAAGCGAGCCAAGAGACCCAGTACTTC
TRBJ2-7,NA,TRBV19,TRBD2,CASSRTSGSSYEQYF,TGTGCCAGTAGCCGGACTAGCGGGAGTTCCTACGAGCAGTACTTC
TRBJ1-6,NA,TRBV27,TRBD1,CASSSGQGFFGNSPLHF,TGTGCCAGCAGTTCGGGACAGGGGTTTTTTGGGAATTCACCCCTCCACTTT
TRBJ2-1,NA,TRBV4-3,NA,CASSQAVTRDEQFF,TGCGCCAGCAGCCAAGCAGTGACCAGGGATGAGCAGTTCTTC
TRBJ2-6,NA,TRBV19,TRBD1,CASSTGQGARGANVLTF,TGTGCCAGTAGTACGGGACAGGGGGCGCGAGGGGCCAACGTCCTGACTTTC
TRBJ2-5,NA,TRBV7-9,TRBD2,CASSLPTGGAETQYF,TGTGCCAGCAGCTTACCGACGGGGGGGGCGGAGACCCAGTACTTC
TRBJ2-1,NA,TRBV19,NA,CASSLVGSYNEQFF,TGTGCCAGTAGTTTAGTCGGCTCCTACAATGAGCAGTTCTTC
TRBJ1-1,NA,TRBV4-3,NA,CASSRDRNTEAFF,TGCGCCAGCAGCCGCGACAGAAACACTGAAGCTTTCTTT
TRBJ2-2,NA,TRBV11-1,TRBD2,CASSAVAGVPGELFF,TGTGCCAGCAGCGCGGTAGCGGGGGTCCCCGGGGAGCTGTTTTTT
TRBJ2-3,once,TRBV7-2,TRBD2,CASSAALSGGAGYF,TGTGCCAGCAGCGCCGCCCTTAGCGGGGGGGCGGGATATTTT
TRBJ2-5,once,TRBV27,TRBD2,CASSSSGLVGTQYF,TGTGCCAGCAGTTCCTCGGGACTAGTAGGGACCCAGTACTTC
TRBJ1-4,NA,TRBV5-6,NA,CASSFSGLTAPNEKLFF,TGTGCCAGCAGCTTTTCGGGGTTGACCGCGCCTAATGAAAAACTGTTTTTT
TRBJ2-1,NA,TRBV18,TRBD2,CASSPGTSGEGEQFF,TGTGCCAGCTCACCGGGGACTAGCGGGGAAGGTGAGCAGTTCTTC
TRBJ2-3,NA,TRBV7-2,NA,CASSLSRGEGQTDTQYF,TGTGCCAGCAGCTTAAGTAGGGGGGAGGGCCAGACAGATACGCAGTATTTT
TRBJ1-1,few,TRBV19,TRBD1,CASSTTGASEAFF,TGTGCCAGTAGTACGACAGGGGCATCTGAAGCTTTCTTT
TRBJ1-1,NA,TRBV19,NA,CASSSMNTEAFF,TGTGCCAGTAGCTCTATGAACACTGAAGCTTTCTTT
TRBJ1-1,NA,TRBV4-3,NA,CASSADRGGTEAFF,TGCGCCAGCAGCGCAGACAGAGGGGGCACTGAAGCTTTCTTT
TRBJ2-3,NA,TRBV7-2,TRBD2,CASSQTGLAGDIDTQYF,TGTGCCAGCAGCCAGACGGGACTAGCGGGGGATATAGATACGCAGTATTTT
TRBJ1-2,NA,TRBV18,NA,CASSPPGGPQGYTF,TGTGCCAGCTCACCCCCCGGAGGACCCCAGGGCTACACCTTC
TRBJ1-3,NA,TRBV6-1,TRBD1,CASGGGTGLGNTIYF,TGTGCCAGCGGTGGGGGGACAGGGCTTGGAAACACCATATATTTT
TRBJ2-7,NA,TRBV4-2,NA,CASSQDPTGYEQYF,TGTGCCAGCAGCCAAGACCCGACAGGCTACGAGCAGTACTTC